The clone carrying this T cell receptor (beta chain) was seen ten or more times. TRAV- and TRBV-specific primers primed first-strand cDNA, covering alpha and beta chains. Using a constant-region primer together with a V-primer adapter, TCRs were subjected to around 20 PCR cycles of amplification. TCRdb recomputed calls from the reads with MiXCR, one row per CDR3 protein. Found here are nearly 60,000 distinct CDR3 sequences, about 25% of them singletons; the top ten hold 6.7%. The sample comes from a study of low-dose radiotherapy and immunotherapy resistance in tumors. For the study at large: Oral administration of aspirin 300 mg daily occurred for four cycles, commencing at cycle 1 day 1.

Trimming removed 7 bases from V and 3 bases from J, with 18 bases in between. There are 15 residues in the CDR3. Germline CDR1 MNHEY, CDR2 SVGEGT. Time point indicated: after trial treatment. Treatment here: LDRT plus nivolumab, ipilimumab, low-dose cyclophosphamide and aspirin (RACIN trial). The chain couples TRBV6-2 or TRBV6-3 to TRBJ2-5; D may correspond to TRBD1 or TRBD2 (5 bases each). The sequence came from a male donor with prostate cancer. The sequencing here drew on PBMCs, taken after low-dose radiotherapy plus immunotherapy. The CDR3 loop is CASNKNRDLKETQYF. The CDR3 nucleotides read TGTGCCAGCAACAAAAACCGGGACCTTAAAGAGACCCAGTACTTC.